This is a list of T cell receptor beta chains from one sample in a study of beta chain features in type 1 diabetes. The table came from immunoSEQ multiplex PCR; TCRdb's copy has only in-frame clones and leaves some out. The table includes around 650,000 clones, around an eighth detected once. Sequencing was performed on naive CD4+ T cells from blood. The receptor source for this set is a man aged 25 to 45 with type 1 diabetes. The CDR3 runs from the conserved cysteine through the conserved F or W. A D gene is named only where the DNA matches it firmly. Some rows have no size entry. The others give once, few or many, or a class for an expanded clone.

TRBV6-1,.,TRBJ2-6,.,CASSGGSSGANVLTF,TGTGCCAGCAGTGGGGGGAGCTCTGGGGCCAACGTCCTGACTTTC
TRBV7-2,few,TRBJ1-6,TRBD1,CASSSHRGDSSYNSPLHF,TGTGCCAGCAGCTCTCACAGGGGGGACAGCTCCTATAATTCACCCCTCCACTTT
TRBV12-2,few,TRBJ2-7,.,CASRLTKDREYEQYF,TGTGCAAGTCGCTTGACCAAGGACAGGGAGTACGAGCAGTACTTC
TRBV29-1,few,TRBJ1-1,TRBD1,CSVERTGVTEAFF,TGCAGCGTTGAAAGGACAGGGGTTACTGAAGCTTTCTTT
TRBV28,.,TRBJ1-1,.,CASSTGVIKAFF,TGTGCCAGCAGTACTGGGGTAATCAAAGCTTTCTTT
TRBV7-2,few,TRBJ1-4,TRBD1,CASSAQQGSNEKLFF,TGTGCCAGCAGCGCCCAACAGGGGAGTAATGAAAAACTGTTTTTT
TRBV5-1,few,TRBJ2-2,TRBD2,CASTPGRGAVRGGELFF,TGCGCCAGCACCCCGGGGAGGGGCGCGGTTCGAGGCGGGGAGCTGTTTTTT
TRBV28,.,TRBJ2-1,.,CASSSRNNEQFF,TGTGCCAGCAGTTCCAGGAACAATGAGCAGTTCTTC
TRBV7-2,few,TRBJ2-7,TRBD2,CASSKPGLAGVPGKQYF,TGTGCCAGCAGCAAGCCGGGACTAGCGGGGGTCCCTGGCAAGCAGTACTTC
TRBV19,.,TRBJ1-2,TRBD1,CASRSLGTGDYYGYTF,TGTGCCAGTAGGAGCCTAGGGACAGGGGACTACTATGGCTACACCTTC
TRBV7-2,.,TRBJ2-3,TRBD1,CASSRQGARTDTQYF,TGTGCCAGCAGCAGACAGGGGGCCCGCACAGATACGCAGTATTTT
TRBV18,few,TRBJ2-3,TRBD1,CASSRDRPGADTQYF,TGTGCCAGCTCACGGGACAGGCCTGGAGCAGATACGCAGTATTTT
TRBV2,few,TRBJ2-7,TRBD1,CASRGDRGRSYEQYF,TGTGCCAGCAGGGGAGACAGGGGCCGCTCCTACGAGCAGTACTTC
TRBV27,few,TRBJ2-1,TRBD2,CASSFTSGSNEQFF,TGTGCCAGCAGTTTTACTAGCGGGTCCAATGAGCAGTTCTTC
TRBV11-2,.,TRBJ2-3,TRBD2,CASSLSGGATDTQYF,TGTGCCAGCAGCTTAAGCGGGGGGGCCACAGATACGCAGTATTTT
TRBV27,many,TRBJ2-6,.,CASSFARGVSGANVLTF,TGTGCCAGCAGTTTTGCCAGAGGAGTCTCTGGGGCCAACGTCCTGACTTTC
TRBV27,few,TRBJ2-3,TRBD2,CASRGLASHTDTQYF,TGTGCCAGCAGGGGACTAGCGAGCCACACAGATACGCAGTATTTT
TRBV19,.,TRBJ2-2,.,CASSISTEANTGELFF,TGTGCCAGTAGTATTTCGACTGAGGCGAACACCGGGGAGCTGTTTTTT
TRBV7-2,.,TRBJ2-3,TRBD2,CASSLQTSEADTQYF,TGTGCCAGCAGCTTACAAACTAGCGAAGCAGATACGCAGTATTTT
TRBV30,.,TRBJ2-3,TRBD2,CAWSVRWGTRASDTQYF,TGTGCCTGGAGTGTACGGTGGGGGACTAGGGCCTCAGATACGCAGTATTTT
TRBV10-3,.,TRBJ1-1,.,CAITYDRNTEAFF,TGTGCCATCACCTATGACAGGAACACTGAAGCTTTCTTT
TRBV14,.,TRBJ1-2,.,CASSQIEGSYGYTF,TGTGCCAGCAGCCAAATAGAAGGGTCGTATGGCTACACCTTC
TRBV30,few,TRBJ1-5,TRBD1,CAWSRTGGALNQPQHF,TGTGCCTGGAGTCGTACAGGGGGCGCGTTGAATCAGCCCCAGCATTTT
TRBV19,.,TRBJ2-6,.,CASKPLVAAGANVLTF,TGTGCCAGTAAACCTCTTGTGGCCGCTGGGGCCAACGTCCTGACTTTC
TRBV15,few,TRBJ1-2,TRBD1,CATSTGTGGLPQGGYTF,TGTGCCACCAGCACCGGGACAGGGGGCCTCCCCCAAGGTGGCTACACCTTC
TRBV4-2,few,TRBJ2-4,.,CASSQVAGVAKNIQYF,TGTGCCAGCAGCCAAGTGGCAGGGGTAGCCAAAAACATTCAGTACTTC
TRBV4-3,.,TRBJ2-3,.,CASSQDSSPLPDTQYF,TGCGCCAGCAGCCAAGATTCCTCGCCTTTACCAGATACGCAGTATTTT
TRBV2,few,TRBJ1-3,.,CASSGSVVGNTIYF,TGTGCCAGCAGCGGTTCGGTGGTGGGAAACACCATATATTTT
TRBV18,few,TRBJ1-2,.,CASSSEGRPAGYTF,TGTGCCAGCTCATCCGAGGGCCGACCGGCTGGCTACACCTTC
TRBV30,.,TRBJ1-2,.,CAWSIGQHYTF,TGTGCCTGGAGTATAGGACAGCACTACACCTTC
TRBV7-2,.,TRBJ2-1,TRBD1,CASSLGQGAHEQFF,TGTGCCAGCAGCTTAGGCCAGGGGGCGCATGAGCAGTTCTTC
TRBV7-2,few,TRBJ1-1,TRBD1,CASIESTGYTEAFF,TGTGCCAGCATAGAGTCGACAGGGTACACTGAAGCTTTCTTT
TRBV29-1,few,TRBJ2-5,TRBD2,CSVEASREGTQYF,TGCAGCGTTGAAGCGTCCAGGGAGGGGACCCAGTACTTC
TRBV11-1,.,TRBJ2-5,TRBD2,CASGKGLEETQYF,TGTGCCAGCGGAAAGGGACTAGAAGAGACCCAGTACTTC
TRBV5-1,few,TRBJ2-3,TRBD2,CASRTSGVVTDTQYF,TGCGCCAGCAGGACTAGCGGGGTAGTGACAGATACGCAGTATTTT
TRBV5-4,.,TRBJ1-2,.,CASSLKAPESGYTF,TGTGCCAGCAGCTTGAAGGCGCCTGAGAGTGGCTACACCTTC
TRBV29-1,.,TRBJ2-3,TRBD2,CSVSGGGADTQYF,TGCAGCGTTTCCGGCGGGGGGGCAGATACGCAGTATTTT
TRBV7-9,.,TRBJ1-2,.,CASSLAGGVGYTF,TGTGCCAGCAGCTTAGCCGGAGGAGTTGGCTACACCTTC
TRBV9,.,TRBJ1-6,TRBD1,CASSEDRGTYNSPLHF,TGTGCCAGCAGCGAGGACAGGGGAACCTATAATTCACCCCTCCACTTT
TRBV28,few,TRBJ2-5,TRBD1,CASREQGVQETQYF,TGTGCCAGCAGAGAACAGGGGGTCCAAGAGACCCAGTACTTC
TRBV9,many,TRBJ1-5,TRBD1,CASSVAGDSGQPQHF,TGTGCCAGCAGCGTAGCTGGGGACAGTGGGCAGCCCCAGCATTTT
TRBV7-9,few,TRBJ1-5,.,CASSLEWAQPQHF,TGTGCCAGCAGCTTAGAGTGGGCGCAGCCCCAGCATTTT
TRBV6-5,.,TRBJ1-4,.,CASSSLADRNEKLFF,TGTGCCAGCAGTTCCTTGGCCGACCGTAATGAAAAACTGTTTTTT
TRBV4-3,few,TRBJ1-2,.,CASSQTRNYGYTF,TGCGCCAGCAGCCAAACAAGGAATTATGGCTACACCTTC
TRBV28,.,TRBJ1-2,.,CASSQTGSQAYGYTF,TGTGCCAGCAGTCAAACAGGGAGTCAGGCCTATGGCTACACCTTC
TRBV9,.,TRBJ1-5,.,CASSVGQDSNQPQHF,TGTGCCAGCAGCGTAGGCCAGGATAGCAATCAGCCCCAGCATTTT